This TCR beta chain was captured in a study of sequential checkpoint blockade in melanoma. Documented treatment: randomized to nivolumab then ipilimumab (arm A) or the reverse (arm B). PBMC sorting kept live CD3+CD8+ cells without CD19 or CD56. Clones were sequenced by immunoSEQ multiplex PCR, and TCRdb holds only the in-frame ones, with some missing. The sample yields under 25,000 clones, just under 75% seen once. The sequence derives from a human donor with melanoma. Sequencing used CD8+ T cells sorted from blood (inferred from file names), obtained from a patient given nivolumab and ipilimumab in sequence.

The CDR3, as DNA: TGTGCCAGTAGTCCGTGGACAGGGAAGGGCGAGCAGTACTTC. It translates to CASSPWTGKGEQYF. This chain uses TRBV19 with TRBJ2-5; 8 positions match TRBD1. Judging by the DNA end, TRBJ2-7 fits better; the J call may be wrong. In germline, CDR1 is LNHDA, CDR2 SQIVND (reference sequence). This CDR3 spans 14 amino acids.